This T cell receptor (beta chain) was recorded in a study of blood T cells in healthy people across ages. Across the study: About one barcoded beta molecule per two T cells was captured by template switching.

The authors ran a second PCR of about 7 to 12 cycles using a sample-barcoded 5' primer and a J-beta primer mix. With 12 random nucleotides, a template-switch adaptor tagged each individual cDNA molecule. In TCRdb, the 5' RACE reads were re-called with MiXCR into one record per CDR3 protein. Among roughly 800,000 distinct CDR3 sequences listed, approximately 25% were seen once. Comments on this clonotype: This may stem from a read error, because a much larger clone lies one nucleotide away.

These records were also assigned to another study, of T cells of mothers and their children. That publication notes: Mothers gave over 8 million TCR beta CDR3 reads each, and children 2.5 million to 3.5 million each. Thymic selection shapes TCR recombination output in related pairs, and it does so similarly in unrelated pairs.

Material for sequencing was blood. The source of this sequence is a boy younger than 18 in good health.

Written as DNA, the CDR3 is TGTGCCAGCAGTTACTTGAGACTAGCGGGGGTCCTCTACAATGAGCAGTTCTTC. This codes for CASSYLRLAGVLYNEQFF. This sequence joins TRBV6-5 and TRBJ2-5, with 12 bases lining up with TRBD2. Matching the DNA end better, TRBJ2-1 makes the J call doubtful. Germline assignment: CDR1 MNHEY and CDR2 SVGAGI. This CDR3 region has 18 residues.